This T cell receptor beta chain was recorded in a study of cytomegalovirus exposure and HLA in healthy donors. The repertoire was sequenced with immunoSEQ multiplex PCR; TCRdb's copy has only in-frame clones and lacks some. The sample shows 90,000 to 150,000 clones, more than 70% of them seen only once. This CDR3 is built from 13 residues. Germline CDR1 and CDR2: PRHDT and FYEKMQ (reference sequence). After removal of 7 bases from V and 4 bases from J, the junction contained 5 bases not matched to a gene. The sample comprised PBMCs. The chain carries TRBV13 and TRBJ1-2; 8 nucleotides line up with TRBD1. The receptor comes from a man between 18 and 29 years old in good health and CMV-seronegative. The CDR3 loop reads CASNQGAGYGYTF. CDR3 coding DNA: TGTGCCAGCAACCAGGGGGCTGGCTATGGCTACACCTTC.